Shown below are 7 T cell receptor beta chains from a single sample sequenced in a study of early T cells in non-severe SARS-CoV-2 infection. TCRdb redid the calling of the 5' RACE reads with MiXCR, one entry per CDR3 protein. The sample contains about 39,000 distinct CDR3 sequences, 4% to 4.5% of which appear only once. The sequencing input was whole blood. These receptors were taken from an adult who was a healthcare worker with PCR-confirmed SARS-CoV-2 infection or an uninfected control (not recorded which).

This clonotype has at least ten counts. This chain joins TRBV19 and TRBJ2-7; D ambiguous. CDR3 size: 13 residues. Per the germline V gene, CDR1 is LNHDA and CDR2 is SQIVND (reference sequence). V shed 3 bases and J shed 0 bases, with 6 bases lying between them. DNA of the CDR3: TGTGCCAGTAGTATCCAGAGCTCCTACGAGCAGTACTTC. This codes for CASSIQSSYEQYF.

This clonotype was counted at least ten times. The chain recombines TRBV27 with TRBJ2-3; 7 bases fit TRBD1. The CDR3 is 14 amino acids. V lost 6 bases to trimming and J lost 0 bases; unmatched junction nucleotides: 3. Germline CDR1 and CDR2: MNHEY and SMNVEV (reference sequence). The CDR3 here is CASRRQGSTDTQYF. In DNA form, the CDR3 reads TGTGCCAGCAGGCGACAGGGAAGCACAGATACGCAGTATTTT.

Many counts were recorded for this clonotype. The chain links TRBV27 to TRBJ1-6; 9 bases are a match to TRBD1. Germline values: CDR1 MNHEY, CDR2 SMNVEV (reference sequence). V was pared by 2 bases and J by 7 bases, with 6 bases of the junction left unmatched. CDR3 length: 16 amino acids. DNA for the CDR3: TGTGCCAGCAGTTTACATGGGACAGGGTTAAATTCACCCCTCCACTTT. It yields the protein CASSLHGTGLNSPLHF.

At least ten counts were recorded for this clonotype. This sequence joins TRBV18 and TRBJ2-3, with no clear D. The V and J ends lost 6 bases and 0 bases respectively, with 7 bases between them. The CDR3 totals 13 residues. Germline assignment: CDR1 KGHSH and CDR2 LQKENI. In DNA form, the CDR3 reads TGTGCCAGCTCCCCGGGTAGCACAGATACGCAGTATTTT. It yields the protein CASSPGSTDTQYF.

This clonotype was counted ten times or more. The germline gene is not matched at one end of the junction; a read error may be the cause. The CDR3 sequence: CASTQRDLRKLFF. The CDR3 DNA sequence: TGTGCTAGCACCCAGAGGGATCTCAGAAAACTGTTTTTT. The chain is built from TRBV7-7 and TRBJ1-4; D ambiguous. Germline loops: CDR1 SSHAT, CDR2 FNYEAQ (reference sequence). This CDR3 has 13 residues.

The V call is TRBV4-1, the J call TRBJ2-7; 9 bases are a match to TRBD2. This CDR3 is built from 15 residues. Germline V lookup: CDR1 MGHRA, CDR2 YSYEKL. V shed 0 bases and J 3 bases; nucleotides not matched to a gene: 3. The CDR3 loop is CASSQDYSGSYEQYF. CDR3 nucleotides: TGCGCCAGCAGCCAAGATTATAGCGGGAGCTACGAGCAGTACTTC.

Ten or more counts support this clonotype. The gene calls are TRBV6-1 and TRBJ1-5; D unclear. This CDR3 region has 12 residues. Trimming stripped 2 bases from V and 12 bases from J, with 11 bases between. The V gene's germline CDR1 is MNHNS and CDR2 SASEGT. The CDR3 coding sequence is TGTGCCAGCAGTGAAAGGGAGGAGAGCCAGCATTTT. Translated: CASSEREESQHF.